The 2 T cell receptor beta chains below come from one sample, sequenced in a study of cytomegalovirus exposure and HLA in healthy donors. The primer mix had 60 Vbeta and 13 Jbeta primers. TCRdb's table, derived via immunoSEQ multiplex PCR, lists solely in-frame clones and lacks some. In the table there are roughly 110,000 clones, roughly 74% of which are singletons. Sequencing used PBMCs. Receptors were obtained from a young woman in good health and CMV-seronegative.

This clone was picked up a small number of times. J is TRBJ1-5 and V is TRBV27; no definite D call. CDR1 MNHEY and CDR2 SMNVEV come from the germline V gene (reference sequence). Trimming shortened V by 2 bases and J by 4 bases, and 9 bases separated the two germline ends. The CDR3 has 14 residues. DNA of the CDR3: TGTGCCAGCAGTTTAAGCAGCGGGAATCAGCCCCAGCATTTT. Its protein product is CASSLSSGNQPQHF.

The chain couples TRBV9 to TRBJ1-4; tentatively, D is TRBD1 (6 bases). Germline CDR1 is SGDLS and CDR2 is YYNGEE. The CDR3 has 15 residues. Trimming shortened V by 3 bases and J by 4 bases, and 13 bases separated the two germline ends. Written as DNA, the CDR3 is TGTGCCAGCAGCGGGGAGACAGGCCTTAATGAAAAACTGTTTTTT. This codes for CASSGETGLNEKLFF.